These T cell receptor beta chains were read from a single sample in a study of PD-L1 blockade in urothelial cancer. Profiling relied on immunoSEQ multiplex PCR, and the TCRdb table lists in-frame clones only, not all of them. The data hold 45,000 to 60,000 clones, with more than 75% observed a single time. Here the sequenced sample was PBMCs, taken around atezolizumab (anti-PD-L1) treatment. The source of these receptors is a man aged 55 to 70 with urothelial cancer. Both conserved end residues are part of each CDR3. The order of the fields is D gene, J gene, clone size, V gene, CDR3 DNA, CDR3 protein. D genes are given only for firm matches. The size entry is marked missing in some rows and otherwise reads once, few, many or a size class.

d_gene: TRBD1; j_gene: TRBJ2-5; abundance: .; v_gene: TRBV5-1; CDR3nt: TGCGCCAGCAGCGCTCAGGGGGCGCGGAAGACCCAGTACTTC; CDR3aa: CASSAQGARKTQYF
d_gene: .; j_gene: TRBJ1-2; abundance: .; v_gene: TRBV19; CDR3nt: TGTGCCAGTAGTATACAGGGGAACTATGGCTACACCTTC; CDR3aa: CASSIQGNYGYTF
d_gene: TRBD2; j_gene: TRBJ2-2; abundance: .; v_gene: TRBV5-1; CDR3nt: TGCGCCAGCAGCTTGAGTAGCGGGGGCACCGGGGAGCTGTTTTTT; CDR3aa: CASSLSSGGTGELFF
d_gene: TRBD2; j_gene: TRBJ2-5; abundance: .; v_gene: TRBV6-5; CDR3nt: TGTGCCCGACCGGGGGGGCGGCACCAAGAGACCCAGTACTTC; CDR3aa: CARPGGRHQETQYF
d_gene: TRBD1; j_gene: TRBJ2-7; abundance: few; v_gene: TRBV10-3; CDR3nt: TGTGCCTCAAAGGGACAGGGTAGCTACGAGCAGTACTTC; CDR3aa: CASKGQGSYEQYF
d_gene: .; j_gene: TRBJ2-3; abundance: .; v_gene: TRBV30; CDR3nt: TGTGCCTGGAGCTATACGGAGCGGATTTTCACAGATACGCAGTATTTT; CDR3aa: CAWSYTERIFTDTQYF
d_gene: TRBD2; j_gene: TRBJ2-5; abundance: .; v_gene: TRBV27; CDR3nt: TGTGCCAGCAGTTTCCGGACTAGCGGTGGTGGGGAGACCCAGTACTTC; CDR3aa: CASSFRTSGGGETQYF
d_gene: TRBD1; j_gene: TRBJ2-1; abundance: .; v_gene: TRBV6-1; CDR3nt: TGTGCCAGCATAAGAAGCGACAGGGAGAAGTTCTTC; CDR3aa: CASIRSDREKFF
d_gene: TRBD2; j_gene: TRBJ2-3; abundance: .; v_gene: TRBV5-4; CDR3nt: TGTGCCAGCAGCTTCACTAGCGGGGGGGCTGGTACGCAGTATTTT; CDR3aa: CASSFTSGGAGTQYF
d_gene: TRBD1; j_gene: TRBJ1-1; abundance: .; v_gene: TRBV29-1; CDR3nt: TGCAGCGTCTCGGACAGGCTCCAAGCTTTCTTT; CDR3aa: CSVSDRLQAFF
d_gene: TRBD1; j_gene: TRBJ2-7; abundance: .; v_gene: TRBV10-3; CDR3nt: TGTGCCATCAGTGAGTCGGGGGCAGGGGGCATCTACGAGCAGTACTTC; CDR3aa: CAISESGAGGIYEQYF
d_gene: TRBD1; j_gene: TRBJ2-7; abundance: .; v_gene: TRBV9; CDR3nt: TGTGCCAGCAGTTTTGGACAGGTCGGCTCCTACGAGCAGTACTTC; CDR3aa: CASSFGQVGSYEQYF
d_gene: .; j_gene: TRBJ1-2; abundance: .; v_gene: TRBV7-2; CDR3nt: TGTGCCAGCAGCTCACTAGACCGGGATAGCTATGGCTACACCTTC; CDR3aa: CASSSLDRDSYGYTF
d_gene: .; j_gene: TRBJ2-3; abundance: .; v_gene: TRBV11-2; CDR3nt: TGTGCCAGCAGGGGCCGCACAGATACGCAGTATTTT; CDR3aa: CASRGRTDTQYF
d_gene: TRBD2; j_gene: TRBJ2-3; abundance: .; v_gene: TRBV11-3; CDR3nt: TGTGCCAGCAGCTTAGACTCAGGGACTAGCGGGGGTGTGTATACGCAGTATTTT; CDR3aa: CASSLDSGTSGGVYTQYF
d_gene: TRBD1; j_gene: TRBJ1-4; abundance: once; v_gene: TRBV28; CDR3nt: TGTGCCAGCAGCCCTCCGGGACAGGGTAATGAAAAACTGTTTTTT; CDR3aa: CASSPPGQGNEKLFF
d_gene: TRBD2; j_gene: TRBJ2-1; abundance: .; v_gene: TRBV5-1; CDR3nt: TGCGCCAGCAGCTTAAGCGGGGGGTCCTACAATGAGCAGTTCTTC; CDR3aa: CASSLSGGSYNEQFF
d_gene: TRBD1; j_gene: TRBJ1-1; abundance: once; v_gene: TRBV5-1; CDR3nt: TGCGCCAGCAGCTTGCCAGGGGGAAACACTGAAGCTTTCTTT; CDR3aa: CASSLPGGNTEAFF